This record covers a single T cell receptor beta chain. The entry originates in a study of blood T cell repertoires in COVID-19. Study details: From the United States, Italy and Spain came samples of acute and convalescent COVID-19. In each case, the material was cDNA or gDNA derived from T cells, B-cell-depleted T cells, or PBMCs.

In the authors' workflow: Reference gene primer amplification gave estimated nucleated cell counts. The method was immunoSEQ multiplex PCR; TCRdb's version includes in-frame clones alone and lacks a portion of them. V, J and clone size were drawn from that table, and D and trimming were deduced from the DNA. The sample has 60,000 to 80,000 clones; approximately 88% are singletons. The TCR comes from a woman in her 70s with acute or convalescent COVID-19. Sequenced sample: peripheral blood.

CDR3 DNA sequence: TGCGCCAGCAGCCAGGGCAACTATGGCTACACCTTC. Translation: CASSQGNYGYTF. V and J are TRBV5-1 and TRBJ1-2; a weak D match, TRBD1 (5 bases). The length of the CDR3 is 12 residues. Trimming left V 4 bases short and J 2 bases short, with 6 bases between. CDR1 and CDR2 from the germline V gene are SGHRS and YFSETQ. The complete variable domain, with remaining parts taken from reference TRBV5-1 and TRBJ1-2, reads KAGVTQTPRYLIKTRGQQVTLSCSPISGHRSVSWYQQTPGQGLQFLFEYFSETQRNKGNFPGRFSGRQFSNSRSEMNVSTLELGDSALYLCASSQGNYGYTFGSGTRLTVV.